This is a list of T cell receptor beta chains from one sample in a study of blood T cell repertoires in COVID-19. Sequencing was performed with immunoSEQ multiplex PCR; in TCRdb, only in-frame clones are kept and a portion is missing. The sample records about 260,000 clones, around 87% being singletons. The sequenced sample was peripheral blood. These receptors all stem from a woman between 35 and 50 years old who had recovered from COVID-19. CDR3s include the opening cysteine and the closing phenylalanine or tryptophan. D genes are given only for firm matches. Expanded clones get a size class; other rows say once, few or many, or leave the size out.

>TRBJ1-1|-|TRBV6-5|15|-
TGTGCCAGCAGTCGCCGACCAGGAAGGAACACTGAAGCTTTCTTT
CASSRRPGRNTEAFF
>TRBJ1-1|few|TRBV15|14|-
TGTGCCACCGGCGAGGGGCGTAAGGGGGCTGAAGCTTTCTTT
CATGEGRKGAEAFF
>TRBJ2-5|-|TRBV19|17|TRBD2
TGTGCCAGTAGTGGACGACTAGCGGGGGGGAGGTGGGAGACCCAGTACTTC
CASSGRLAGGRWETQYF
>TRBJ2-7|-|TRBV7-6|15|TRBD1
TGTGCCAGCAGCCCCCGAGGACAGGGGGCAAGTGAGCAGTACTTC
CASSPRGQGASEQYF
>TRBJ2-4|-|TRBV2|16|-
TGTGCCAGCAGTATTACGACAACACTAGCCAAAAACATTCAGTACTTC
CASSITTTLAKNIQYF
>TRBJ1-1|few|TRBV19|14|-
TGTGCCAGTAGTACCGGCAGGGAGAACACTGAAGCTTTCTTT
CASSTGRENTEAFF
>TRBJ1-2|-|TRBV9|14|TRBD1
TGTGCCAGCAGCGGTACAGGGGGCGTCTATGGCTACACCTTC
CASSGTGGVYGYTF
>TRBJ1-5|-|TRBV18|17|-
TGTGCCAGCTCACCGGGGGGGAGCGGGCTGAGCAATCAGCCCCAGCATTTT
CASSPGGSGLSNQPQHF
>TRBJ2-3|once|TRBV13|12|-
TGTGCCAGCAGCTTAGGGGGCTATACGCAGTATTTT
CASSLGGYTQYF
>TRBJ1-1|-|TRBV5-1|16|TRBD1
TGCGCCAGCAGCTTGGCAGGGGGCATCCCCGAAACTGAAGCTTTCTTT
CASSLAGGIPETEAFF
>TRBJ1-1|-|TRBV5-8|17|-
TGTGCCAGCAACCAAAAAAAGGCCAGGGCCAGAGTCACTGAAGCTTTCTTT
CASNQKKARARVTEAFF
>TRBJ2-3|-|TRBV2|11|-
TGTGCCAGCAGAGGGGAAGATACGCAGTATTTT
CASRGEDTQYF
>TRBJ1-3|-|TRBV18|15|-
TGTGCCAGCTCACCCGAGGGATTTTCCGGAAACACCATATATTTT
CASSPEGFSGNTIYF
>TRBJ1-2|-|TRBV5-4|13|-
TGTGCCAGCAGTCCCGACAGCAACTATGGCTACACCTTC
CASSPDSNYGYTF
>TRBJ2-1|-|TRBV19|17|-
TGTGCCAGTAGTATGGCGGGGTTTCAATTTGCCTACAATGAGCAGTTCTTC
CASSMAGFQFAYNEQFF
>TRBJ1-2|-|TRBV7-2|14|-
TGTGCCAGCAGCCTCGGACCCGGGGGCTATGGCTACACCTTC
CASSLGPGGYGYTF
>TRBJ1-4|-|TRBV6-5|13|-
TGTGCCAGCAGTCGGGGTCCGACGGAAAAACTGTTTTTT
CASSRGPTEKLFF
>TRBJ1-2|-|TRBV12-3/TRBV12-4|12|-
TGTGCCAGCAGTCAGGGCGACTATGGCTACACCTTC
CASSQGDYGYTF
>TRBJ1-5|-|TRBV6-5|13|-
TGTGCCAGCAGTAGACAAAGCAATCAGCCCCAGCATTTT
CASSRQSNQPQHF
>TRBJ1-2|-|TRBV4-2|17|-
TGTGCCAGCAGCCAAAGATTGGGGACAACCGCTAACTATGGCTACACCTTC
CASSQRLGTTANYGYTF
>TRBJ1-4|-|TRBV2|13|-
TGTGCCAGCAATATCAGGGTTAATGAAAAACTGTTTTTT
CASNIRVNEKLFF
>TRBJ1-2|-|TRBV6-5|13|TRBD1
TGTGCCAGCAGTTACTGGACAGGGTATGGCTACACCTTC
CASSYWTGYGYTF
>TRBJ1-3|-|TRBV4-3|16|-
TGCGCCAGCAGCCAAGATCCACCGAGCTCTGGAAACACCATATATTTT
CASSQDPPSSGNTIYF
>TRBJ2-2|once|TRBV29-1|14|-
TGCAGCGTTGAAGGGACAGCGAACACCGGGGAGCTGTTTTTT
CSVEGTANTGELFF
>TRBJ2-7|-|TRBV5-1|15|-
TGCGCCAGCAGCCCTGCCGGGGTAGCCCGGGGCGAGCAGTACTTC
CASSPAGVARGEQYF
>TRBJ1-2|once|TRBV2|14|-
TGTGCCAGCAGTGCCCAGGTCAATCTAAATGGCTACACCTTC
CASSAQVNLNGYTF
>TRBJ1-5|-|TRBV6-4|13|-
TGTGCCAGCAGTTCCTCCGGGAGGGAGCCCCAGCATTTT
CASSSSGREPQHF
>TRBJ2-7|-|TRBV4-3|15|TRBD2
TGCGCCAGCAGCCAAGTGACTAGCGGGGCCAACGAGCAGTACTTC
CASSQVTSGANEQYF
>TRBJ2-7|-|TRBV5-1|17|TRBD1
TGCGCCAGCAGCTTGTTGGGACAGAGCTCCTCTTTTGGCGAGCAGTACTTC
CASSLLGQSSSFGEQYF
>TRBJ1-4|once|TRBV27|15|TRBD1
TGTGCCAGCAGTCCGCGGGGGACAGGGAACGAAAAACTGTTTTTT
CASSPRGTGNEKLFF
>TRBJ1-1|-|TRBV9|13|-
TGTGCCAGCAGCGTAGTGGCGGCCCGTGAAGCTTTCTTT
CASSVVAAREAFF
>TRBJ2-6|few|TRBV11-2|17|TRBD2
TGTGCCAGCGGGGGGCTAGCGGGGCTGTTTGGGGCCAACGTCCTGACTTTC
CASGGLAGLFGANVLTF
>TRBJ1-1|-|TRBV21-1|15|-
TGTGCCAGCAGCATTCGGGGACAGCCGAACACTGAAGCTTTCTTT
CASSIRGQPNTEAFF
>TRBJ1-2|-|TRBV15|16|-
TGTGCCACCAGCAGAAAACAGGGATATGCTGGCTATGGCTACACCTTC
CATSRKQGYAGYGYTF
>TRBJ1-3|-|TRBV7-9|17|-
TGTGCCAGCAGCTTTAATCTACGACAGCTCTCTGGAAACACCATATATTTT
CASSFNLRQLSGNTIYF
>TRBJ2-3|-|TRBV20-1|15|TRBD2
TGCAGTGCTAGTCGGGGGGGTCCCAGGGGAGATACGCAGTATTTT
CSASRGGPRGDTQYF
>TRBJ1-1|-|TRBV5-1|13|TRBD1
TGCGCCAGCAGCTACCGGGACAGGGCTGAAGCTTTCTTT
CASSYRDRAEAFF
>TRBJ1-6|-|TRBV11-2|19|-
TGTGCCAGCAGCTTAGATTATCACAGGGAAGTTCGCTATAATTCACCCCTCCACTTT
CASSLDYHREVRYNSPLHF
>TRBJ1-3|-|TRBV19|16|-
TGTGCCAGTAGTCTCCGGGACATGAGCTCTGGAAACACCATATATTTT
CASSLRDMSSGNTIYF
>TRBJ1-2|-|TRBV19|15|TRBD1
TGTGCCAGTAGTGGCTACGGACAGGGAGGCTATGGCTACACCTTC
CASSGYGQGGYGYTF
>TRBJ2-7|-|TRBV2|14|-
TGTGCCAGCCACCTTCGGAGGAGCTCCTACGAGCAGTACTTC
CASHLRRSSYEQYF
>TRBJ2-5|-|TRBV7-6|15|-
TGTGCCAGCAGCGTACTAGATCCAAGCCAAGAGACCCAGTACTTC
CASSVLDPSQETQYF
>TRBJ2-5|few|TRBV2|13|-
TGTGCCAGCAGTCGGGACTGGGAAGAGACCCAGTACTTC
CASSRDWEETQYF
>TRBJ2-1|-|TRBV2|14|TRBD2
TGTGCCAGCAGTGTTGGGACTAGCAGGGATGAGCAGTTCTTC
CASSVGTSRDEQFF
>TRBJ1-5|-|TRBV15|15|TRBD1
TGTGCCACCAACCTGGCCCGGGACAGAAATCAGCCCCAGCATTTT
CATNLARDRNQPQHF
>TRBJ1-4|once|TRBV4-3|15|TRBD1
TGCGCCAGCAGCCAAGGGACAGGCCTTCGGGAAAAACTGTTTTTT
CASSQGTGLREKLFF
>TRBJ1-2|-|TRBV30|12|-
TGTGCCTGGAGTAGGACAGCCTTCGGCTACACCTTC
CAWSRTAFGYTF
>TRBJ1-5|-|TRBV7-9|14|TRBD1
TGTGCCAGCAGCAAGGGACAGCCTGATCAGCCCCAGCATTTT
CASSKGQPDQPQHF
>TRBJ1-3|-|TRBV25-1|12|-
TGTGCCAGCAGCGACTTTGGAAACACCATATATTTT
CASSDFGNTIYF
>TRBJ1-4|-|TRBV7-2|15|TRBD1
TGTGCCAGCAGCAGTGGACAGGGCAAAAATGAAAAACTGTTTTTT
CASSSGQGKNEKLFF
>TRBJ2-5|-|TRBV29-1|12|-
TGCAGCGTAGGTTACAGGGTAGAGACCCAGTACTTC
CSVGYRVETQYF
>TRBJ2-3|-|TRBV6-2/TRBV6-3|17|-
TGTGCCAGCAGTTACTTGGGCAAGCATCTTAGCACAGATACGCAGTATTTT
CASSYLGKHLSTDTQYF
>TRBJ2-7|-|TRBV27|16|TRBD2
TGTGCCAGCAGTTTATCGTTGGGGACTAGTTCCTACGAGCAGTACTTC
CASSLSLGTSSYEQYF
>TRBJ1-2|once|TRBV2|15|TRBD1
TGTGCCAGCAGTCCTCAGGGGGCGGCTAACTATGGCTACACCTTC
CASSPQGAANYGYTF
>TRBJ2-2|-|TRBV23-1|17|-
TGCGCCAGCAGAAAGTGGACTCCCAATGGATGGACCGGGGAGCTGTTTTTT
CASRKWTPNGWTGELFF